The 32 T cell receptor beta chains reported below all come from one sample, sequenced in a study of blood T cell repertoires in COVID-19. Method: immunoSEQ multiplex PCR; TCRdb's copy keeps in-frame clones and lacks some. The data show over 200,000 clones, about four fifths seen once. Specimen: peripheral blood. These receptors were collected from a woman aged 40 to 55 with acute or convalescent COVID-19.

This sequence joins TRBV19 and TRBJ2-1; TRBD2 matches at 12 bases. With 7 bases clipped from V and 8 bases from J, the junction kept 9 bases outside the gene matches. This CDR3 spans 15 amino acids. Germline V gene data show CDR1 as LNHDA and CDR2 as SQIVND (reference sequence). For the CDR3, the DNA is TGTGCCAGTACTCTAGCGGGGGGGCCTTGGGATGAGCAGTTCTTC. This codes for CASTLAGGPWDEQFF.

The CDR3 protein is CASNRGQVDEQFF. CDR3 coding DNA: TGTGCCAGCAACCGGGGACAGGTGGATGAGCAGTTCTTC. The rearrangement links TRBV9 to TRBJ2-1, with 8 bases fitting TRBD1. The CDR3 loop spans 13 amino acids. Losses at the gene ends were 6 bases for V and 8 bases for J; bases not matched to a gene: 7. Per germline, CDR1 SGDLS and CDR2 YYNGEE.

The chain has TRBV28 and TRBJ2-1; no reliable D call. CDR1 and CDR2 (germline): MDHEN, SYDVKM. CDR3 size: 14 residues. Trimming took 3 bases from V and 9 from J, leaving 15 bases between them. CDR3 nucleotides: TGTGCCAGCAGTTTCTCCGACCCGCGCGGTGAGCAGTTCTTC. It specifies CASSFSDPRGEQFF.

V usage is TRBV7-9 and J usage is TRBJ2-2; the match to TRBD2 covers 7 bases. With 7 bases clipped from V and 3 bases from J, the junction kept 8 bases outside the gene matches. Germline V lookup: CDR1 SEHNR, CDR2 FQNEAQ (reference sequence). The CDR3 is 15 residues long. The CDR3 bases are TGTGCCAGCACCCTGGCGGGAGTAGACACCGGGGAGCTGTTTTTT. It is translated as CASTLAGVDTGELFF.

This clone was recorded only once. This rearrangement joins TRBV5-1 to TRBJ2-5, with D perhaps TRBD1 (5 bases). Trimming left V 0 bases short and J 2 bases short, with 8 bases between. Germline values: CDR1 SGHRS, CDR2 YFSETQ. The CDR3 has 14 amino acids. The chain's CDR3 is CASSLVGLQETQYF. The CDR3 coding sequence is TGCGCCAGCAGCTTGGTGGGGCTGCAAGAGACCCAGTACTTC.

The chain recombines TRBV6-5 with TRBJ2-1, with 7 nucleotides matching TRBD1. With 6 bases clipped from V and 4 bases from J, the junction kept 9 bases outside the gene matches. The CDR3 runs to 15 residues. Germline V lookup: CDR1 MNHEY, CDR2 SVGAGI. CDR3 nucleotides: TGTGCCAGCAGGGCAAGGGACAGCAATTACAATGAGCAGTTCTTC. Translation gives CASRARDSNYNEQFF.

This rearrangement joins TRBV6-2 or TRBV6-3 to TRBJ2-1; a weak D match, TRBD1 (6 bases). CDR1 and CDR2 (germline): MNHEY, SVGEGT. Trimming left V 2 bases short and J 6 bases short, with 11 bases between. The CDR3 runs 14 residues. In DNA form, the CDR3 reads TGTGCCAGCAGTTACAGGGGGACCGGCAATGAGCAGTTCTTC. Protein product: CASSYRGTGNEQFF.

The chain has TRBV12-5 and TRBJ1-3; D not certain. Germline loops: CDR1 LGHNT, CDR2 FRNRAP. V was trimmed by 2 bases and J by 7 bases, leaving 6 bases between them. The CDR3 spans 12 residues. CDR3 coding DNA: TGTGCTAGTGGTTTGTGGCGGAACACCATATATTTT. Its protein is CASGLWRNTIYF.

The rearrangement joins TRBV7-6 to TRBJ1-4, with 10 nucleotides matching TRBD1. CDR3 size: 16 residues. The J segment lost 8 bases and the V segment lost 5 bases, leaving 11 bases of the junction unmatched. The V gene's germline CDR1 is SGHVS and CDR2 FNYEAQ. DNA for the CDR3: TGTGCCAGCAGCGAACGGAGACAGGGGGCAAGGGAAAAACTGTTTTTT. Translated, it gives CASSERRQGAREKLFF.

The gene calls are TRBV5-6 and TRBJ1-2, with D uncertain. The CDR3 runs to 12 residues. CDR1 and CDR2 (germline): SGHDT, YYEEEE. Trimming removed 5 bases at V and 6 bases at J, with 11 bases between. CDR3 DNA sequence: TGTGCCAGCAGAAGACTCCGGGATGGCTACACCTTC. It translates to CASRRLRDGYTF. Complete variable domain (other parts from reference TRBV5-6 and TRBJ1-2): DAGVTQSPTHLIKTRGQQVTLRCSPKSGHDTVSWYQQALGQGPQFIFQYYEEEERQRGNFPDRFSGHQFPNYSSELNVNALLLGDSALYLCASRRLRDGYTFGSGTRLTVV.

This chain joins TRBV6-5 and TRBJ1-2; D might be TRBD1 (6 bases). The CDR3 sequence is 15 residues long. Trimming took 4 bases from V and 4 from J, leaving 16 bases between them. Germline V lookup: CDR1 MNHEY, CDR2 SVGAGI. The CDR3, as DNA: TGTGCCAGCAGTTTTGGTCCAGGGGCTTTCTATGGCTACACCTTC. Protein sequence: CASSFGPGAFYGYTF.

This chain joins TRBV6-4 and TRBJ2-1; 7 bases are a match to TRBD2. This CDR3 is 15 amino acids long. With 6 bases clipped from V and 2 bases from J, the junction kept 7 bases outside the gene matches. The germline V gene has CDR1 MRHNA and CDR2 SNTAGT. CDR3 in amino acids: CASSPQGGAYNEQFF. The CDR3 region has the DNA TGTGCCAGCAGCCCCCAGGGAGGGGCCTACAATGAGCAGTTCTTC.

Written as DNA, the CDR3 is TGTGCCAGCAGCAAAGGGAGGACAGGGGGCGTCTACGAGCAGTACTTC. This gives the protein CASSKGRTGGVYEQYF. The chain joins TRBV21-1 to TRBJ2-7; TRBD1 is the table's D call, not checked against the DNA. TRBV21-1 is a listed pseudogene. The CDR3 extends over 16 amino acids.

The rearrangement uses TRBV19 and TRBJ2-5, with D tentatively TRBD2 (5 bases). The CDR3 loop spans 14 amino acids. With 9 bases removed from V and 5 bases from J, the gap between germline ends came to 19 bases. Looked up from germline, CDR1 is LNHDA and CDR2 is SQIVND (reference sequence). In DNA form, the CDR3 reads TGTGCCAGCCCAAACCAGACTAACGGGGAGACCCAGTACTTC. It specifies CASPNQTNGETQYF.

This clone has a handful of counts. The chain uses TRBV30 and TRBJ1-6; D remains ambiguous. The CDR3 extends over 17 amino acids. Trimming took 0 bases from V and 3 from J, leaving 15 bases between them. In germline, CDR1 is GTSNPN, CDR2 SVGIG (reference sequence). The CDR3: CAWSVEWSEGYNSPLHF. The CDR3 bases are TGTGCCTGGAGTGTAGAGTGGAGTGAGGGCTATAATTCACCCCTCCACTTT.

This chain uses TRBV30 with TRBJ1-2, with TRBD1 identical over 7 bases. The germline V gene has CDR1 GTSNPN and CDR2 SVGIG (reference sequence). Unmatched junction bases numbered 9, after V lost 3 bases and J lost 2 bases. The CDR3 loop spans 15 amino acids. The CDR3 reads CAWRLGQGENYGYTF. The CDR3 DNA sequence: TGTGCCTGGAGACTAGGGCAGGGGGAAAACTATGGCTACACCTTC.

V is TRBV15 and J is TRBJ1-2; TRBD1 matches 7 bases. Germline trimming cut 0 bases from V and 6 bases from J; bases unmatched to any gene: 7. Per the germline V gene, CDR1 is LNHNV and CDR2 is YYDKDF (reference sequence). This CDR3 has 15 amino acids. The DNA for the CDR3 is TGTGCCACCAGCAGAGATTTTCGGCAGGGGGATGGCTACACCTTC. Protein product: CATSRDFRQGDGYTF.

The chain joins TRBV6-2 or TRBV6-3 to TRBJ2-5; TRBD2 is a possible D gene (5 bases). The germline CDR1 and CDR2 sequences are MNHEY and SVGEGT. The V end was cut by 6 bases, the J end by 2 bases, with 19 bases between. The CDR3 runs to 16 residues. The CDR3 DNA reads TGTGCCAGCAGCCCAGGTTGGACGGGGTCTCAAGAGACCCAGTACTTC. Its protein product is CASSPGWTGSQETQYF.

The genes are TRBV15 and TRBJ2-1; 8 bases align to TRBD1. The J segment lost 5 bases and the V segment lost 5 bases, leaving 8 bases of the junction unmatched. Germline CDR1 reads LNHNV; CDR2 reads YYDKDF (reference sequence). The CDR3 consists of 15 residues. The CDR3 spells CATSSGQGVHNEQFF. The CDR3 region has the DNA TGTGCCACCAGCTCCGGACAGGGCGTCCACAATGAGCAGTTCTTC.

The chain has TRBV15 and TRBJ2-7; D might be TRBD2 (7 bases). Deletions cut 0 bases from V and 1 base from J, with 13 bases between. Germline loops: CDR1 LNHNV, CDR2 YYDKDF (reference sequence). The CDR3 loop spans 16 amino acids. The CDR3: CATSRDGGASSYEQYF. The DNA of the CDR3 is TGTGCCACCAGCAGAGATGGGGGGGCGAGTTCCTACGAGCAGTACTTC. The full variable domain, completed using reference TRBV15 and TRBJ2-7, is DAMVIQNPRYQVTQFGKPVTLSCSQTLNHNVMYWYQQKSSQAPKLLFHYYDKDFNNEADTPDNFQSRRPNTSFCFLDIRSPGLGDTAMYLCATSRDGGASSYEQYFGPGTRLTVT.

This chain connects TRBV5-1 to TRBJ2-5, with D possibly being TRBD1 (6 bases). CDR1 is SGHRS, CDR2 YFSETQ, per germline. V was trimmed by 4 bases and J by 2 bases, leaving 12 bases between them. CDR3 length: 14 amino acids. CDR3 bases: TGCGCCAGCAGCGACCGGGACACACAAGAGACCCAGTACTTC. Amino acids: CASSDRDTQETQYF. The variable domain in full, completed from reference TRBV5-1 and TRBJ2-5, reads KAGVTQTPRYLIKTRGQQVTLSCSPISGHRSVSWYQQTPGQGLQFLFEYFSETQRNKGNFPGRFSGRQFSNSRSEMNVSTLELGDSALYLCASSDRDTQETQYFGPGTRLLVL.

The CDR3 DNA reads as TGTGCCAGCTCACCCATTGAGGGAGGGAAGCTCTATGGCTACACCTTC. Encoded protein: CASSPIEGGKLYGYTF. This sequence joins TRBV18 and TRBJ1-2; D is uncertain. V gave up 3 bases and J gave up 4 bases, with 18 bases separating them. Per the germline V gene, CDR1 is KGHSH and CDR2 is LQKENI. The CDR3 extends over 16 amino acids. Based on the CDR3 plus reference TRBV18 and TRBJ1-2, the full variable domain is NAGVMQNPRHLVRRRGQEARLRCSPMKGHSHVYWYRQLPEEGLKFMVYLQKENIIDESGMPKERFSAEFPKEGPSILRIQQVVRGDSAAYFCASSPIEGGKLYGYTFGSGTRLTVV.

The chain recombines TRBV5-1 with TRBJ2-7; tentatively, D is TRBD2 (6 bases). Germline V CDR1 and CDR2: SGHRS, YFSETQ. CDR3 length: 13 amino acids. The V end lost 0 bases, the J end lost 3 bases, and 7 bases lay between the germline ends. The CDR3 protein is CASSLDGGYEQYF. As DNA, the CDR3 is TGCGCCAGCAGCTTGGACGGGGGCTACGAGCAGTACTTC.

V is TRBV7-6 and J is TRBJ2-2; 12 bases map to TRBD2. This CDR3 comprises 17 residues. Germline CDR1 SGHVS, CDR2 FNYEAQ. The V gene end was trimmed by 4 bases and the J gene end by 5 bases; junction bases not matched to a gene: 8. This CDR3 is CASSYRLAGGSTGELFF. The CDR3 DNA reads TGTGCCAGCAGCTATAGGCTAGCGGGGGGGAGTACCGGGGAGCTGTTTTTT. The full variable domain, completed using reference TRBV7-6 and TRBJ2-2, is GAGVSQSPRYKVTKRGQDVALRCDPISGHVSLYWYRQALGQGPEFLTYFNYEAQQDKSGLPNDRFSAERPEGSISTLTIQRTEQRDSAMYRCASSYRLAGGSTGELFFGEGSRLTVL.

This chain connects TRBV7-2 to TRBJ1-2; 9 nucleotides agree with TRBD1. Germline values: CDR1 SGHTA, CDR2 FQGNSA. V gave up 4 bases and J gave up 4 bases; unmatched junction bases: 7. The CDR3 consists of 15 residues. The CDR3 bases are TGTGCCAGCAGCTACACAGGGGGCGCGGGCTATGGCTACACCTTC. This sequence encodes CASSYTGGAGYGYTF.

The chain is built from TRBV19 and TRBJ1-1, with 10 bases that match TRBD1. V shed 5 bases and J 3 bases; nucleotides not matched to a gene: 6. CDR1 is LNHDA and CDR2 is SQIVND in the germline V gene (reference sequence). The CDR3 consists of 15 residues. CDR3 region: CASSPTGGADTEAFF. The CDR3 nucleotides are TGTGCCAGTAGTCCGACAGGGGGCGCGGACACTGAAGCTTTCTTT.

The CDR3, as DNA: TGTGCCAGCAGTGTGGCAGAATACAATGAGCAGTTCTTC. Its protein product is CASSVAEYNEQFF. The rearrangement links TRBV2 to TRBJ2-1; D gene ambiguous. Germline loops: CDR1 SNHLY, CDR2 FYNNEI. The CDR3 has 13 residues. Trimming took off 4 bases at V and 4 bases at J, with 8 bases between the two ends.

The CDR3 DNA reads as TGTGCCAGCAGTCGAGCGGGAGGCACTGAAGCTTTCTTT. Translating gives CASSRAGGTEAFF. V gene TRBV6-5 combines with J gene TRBJ1-1; D is unclear. Deletions cut 5 bases from V and 4 bases from J, with 11 bases between. Germline V gene sequence: CDR1 MNHEY, CDR2 SVGAGI. The CDR3 spans 13 residues.

The genes are TRBV5-5 and TRBJ1-3, with D hard to call. Deletions cut 1 base from V and 0 bases from J, with 11 bases between. Germline-derived CDR1 and CDR2 are SGHKS and YYEKEE (reference sequence). The CDR3 covers 16 residues. CDR3 amino acids: CASSLQARNSGNTIYF. The CDR3 DNA sequence: TGTGCCAGCAGCTTGCAGGCCAGGAACTCTGGAAACACCATATATTTT.

Of note for this clone: Other DNA sequences of this sample code for an identical CDR3. The chain carries TRBV30 and TRBJ2-1, with TRBD2 matching 8 bases. The germline V gene has CDR1 GTSNPN and CDR2 SVGIG (reference sequence). The V gene end was trimmed by 0 bases and the J gene end by 5 bases; junction bases not matched to a gene: 3. CDR3 length: 14 residues. The CDR3 DNA reads TGTGCCTGGAGTGTGGCGGGAGGACACAATGAGCAGTTCTTC. Its translation is CAWSVAGGHNEQFF.

This chain links TRBV3-1 (or the pseudogene TRBV3-2) with TRBJ1-6; D ambiguous. Trimming shortened V by 4 bases and J by 10 bases, and 14 bases separated the two germline ends. Germline assignment: CDR1 LGHDT and CDR2 YNNKEL (reference sequence). CDR3 length equals 14 residues. The CDR3 region has the DNA TGTGCCAGCAGCCGCGGGGTAGTCAGCTCACCCCTCCACTTT. Its translation is CASSRGVVSSPLHF.

V gene TRBV4-3 combines with J gene TRBJ2-7; 9 bases line up with TRBD2. CDR3 size: 15 residues. V trimming: 0 bases; J trimming: 5 bases; junction bases outside the gene matches: 5. The germline V gene has CDR1 LGHNA and CDR2 YSLEER. DNA for the CDR3: TGCGCCAGCAGCCAAGAGGGACTAGCCTCGGACGAGCAGTACTTC. Protein sequence: CASSQEGLASDEQYF.